These 13 T cell receptor beta chains were all obtained from the same sample, sequenced in a study of blood T cell repertoires in COVID-19. Some clones are missing from TCRdb's copy, which holds only in-frame ones; the method was immunoSEQ multiplex PCR. Altogether approximately 180,000 clones are present, around nine tenths being singletons, with the ten largest covering 9.5% to 15%. The sample comprised peripheral blood. The source is a woman aged 70 to 79 with COVID-19, enrolled during active disease.

The chain couples TRBV2 to TRBJ1-1; D call uncertain. The CDR3 length is 12 residues. V lost 3 bases, J lost 11 bases, and 13 bases lay in between. Germline V gene lookup returns CDR1 SNHLY and CDR2 FYNNEI. The CDR3: CASSEELAKAFF. The CDR3 DNA reads TGTGCCAGCAGTGAGGAGTTAGCTAAGGCTTTCTTT.

The chain carries TRBV2 and TRBJ2-1; D unresolved. Germline V gene data show CDR1 as SNHLY and CDR2 as FYNNEI. The CDR3 covers 15 residues. V gave up 6 bases and J gave up 0 bases, with 12 bases separating them. The CDR3 reads CASSIQYSSYNEQFF. The CDR3 nucleotides read TGTGCCAGCAGCATCCAGTACAGCTCCTACAATGAGCAGTTCTTC.

The chain has TRBV29-1 and TRBJ2-7; tentatively, D is TRBD1 (6 bases). The V gene's germline CDR1 is SQVTM and CDR2 ANQGSEA. V dropped 1 base and J dropped 5 bases, with 18 bases sitting between them. The CDR3 covers 15 residues. CDR3: CSVEGFTGRGHEQYF. The CDR3, as DNA: TGCAGCGTTGAAGGGTTTACTGGCAGGGGCCACGAGCAGTACTTC.

The rearrangement links TRBV4-1 to TRBJ2-1; a weak D match, TRBD2 (6 bases). This CDR3 has 13 residues. CDR1 is MGHRA, CDR2 YSYEKL, per germline. The V gene lost 4 bases and the J gene lost 7 bases, with 11 bases spanning the gap. As DNA, the CDR3 is TGCGCCAGCAGCCGACTAGGGTCGAATGAGCAGTTCTTC. Its translation is CASSRLGSNEQFF.

V is TRBV5-1 and J is TRBJ2-1, with TRBD1 matching over 10 bases. The CDR3 length is 18 residues. CDR1 is SGHRS, CDR2 YFSETQ, per germline. The J segment lost 4 bases and the V segment lost 0 bases, leaving 10 bases of the junction unmatched. CDR3 loop: CASSLAEGGTGAYNEQFF. For the CDR3, the DNA is TGCGCCAGCAGCTTGGCCGAGGGTGGGACAGGGGCATACAATGAGCAGTTCTTC.

V usage is TRBV6-2 or TRBV6-3 and J usage is TRBJ1-1; no definite D call. The CDR3 consists of 14 residues. The V and J ends lost 0 bases and 5 bases respectively, with 10 bases between them. In germline, CDR1 is MNHEY, CDR2 SVGEGT. Written as DNA, the CDR3 is TGTGCCAGCAGTTACTCGGCGGTATCGACTGAAGCTTTCTTT. Translating it yields CASSYSAVSTEAFF.

This chain links TRBV5-6 with TRBJ1-3, with 7 bases fitting TRBD1. This CDR3 is built from 16 residues. V was pared by 3 bases and J by 0 bases, with 6 bases of the junction left unmatched. Germline-derived CDR1 and CDR2 are SGHDT and YYEEEE. CDR3 sequence reads: CASSSGTVSSGNTIYF. CDR3 in DNA: TGTGCCAGCAGCTCCGGGACAGTCAGCTCTGGAAACACCATATATTTT.

The CDR3 loop reads CASSPQGNQPQHF. The CDR3 nucleotides are TGTGCCAGCAGCCCACAGGGTAATCAGCCCCAGCATTTT. The genes are TRBV7-2 and TRBJ1-5; possibly TRBD1 for D (6 bases). Trimming stripped 5 bases from V and 4 bases from J, with 9 bases between. Looked up from germline, CDR1 is SGHTA and CDR2 is FQGNSA. The CDR3 length is 13 residues.

The chain recombines TRBV29-1 with TRBJ2-1; 7 bases map to TRBD1. The germline CDR1 and CDR2 sequences are SQVTM and ANQGSEA. Trimming cost V 4 bases and J 8 bases; bases outside gene matches: 5. The CDR3 has 12 residues. The CDR3 DNA is TGCAGCGTTGCCAGGGGGAGTCATGAGCAGTTCTTC. Residues: CSVARGSHEQFF.

The chain couples TRBV28 to TRBJ1-1; the D gene is possibly TRBD1 (5 bases). Germline V CDR1 and CDR2: MDHEN, SYDVKM. Deletions cut 8 bases from V and 0 bases from J, with 10 bases between. The CDR3 consists of 13 residues. The CDR3 sequence: CASGRVMNTEAFF. CDR3 coding DNA: TGTGCCAGCGGCAGGGTAATGAACACTGAAGCTTTCTTT.

This chain connects TRBV28 to TRBJ2-1; D gene unclear. CDR1 and CDR2 (germline): MDHEN, SYDVKM. V gave up 6 bases and J gave up 4 bases, with 7 bases separating them. The CDR3 runs to 12 residues. The CDR3 bases are TGTGCCAGCAGCTCTCCTTACAATGAGCAGTTCTTC. This gives the protein CASSSPYNEQFF.

The gene calls are TRBV27 and TRBJ2-3; 8 bases map to TRBD1. Germline CDR1 and CDR2: MNHEY and SMNVEV (reference sequence). V gave up 7 bases and J gave up 4 bases; unmatched junction bases: 7. The CDR3 contains 14 residues. CDR3 in amino acids: CASNLQGAADTQYF. In DNA form, the CDR3 reads TGTGCCAGCAACCTCCAGGGGGCGGCAGATACGCAGTATTTT.

This clone was observed once. V gene TRBV27 combines with J gene TRBJ2-7, with 7 bases lining up with TRBD2. This CDR3 spans 15 amino acids. Germline CDR1 is MNHEY and CDR2 is SMNVEV (reference sequence). With 5 bases clipped from V and 6 bases from J, the junction kept 13 bases outside the gene matches. The CDR3 DNA is TGTGCCAGCAGTACCGGGGGAGGGAATCCACTCGAGCAGTACTTC. Protein product: CASSTGGGNPLEQYF.